This TCR beta chain was documented in a study of response to subunit inactivated influenza vaccine. Study conclusions and caveats: With each seasonal influenza vaccination, the authors suggested, few new T cells are recruited.

Of note for this clonotype: What it binds is not known.

TCRdb re-called the RT-PCR reads with MiXCR, one entry per CDR3 protein. The data hold about 830,000 distinct CDR3 sequences, with about 18% observed a single time. CDR3 length: 13 amino acids. The V and J ends lost 5 bases and 8 bases respectively, with 18 bases between them. Germline loops: CDR1 DFQATT, CDR2 SNEGSKA (reference sequence). V gene TRBV20-1 combines with J gene TRBJ1-1; no reliable D call. The sequence was obtained from a man in his fifties who received an inactivated influenza vaccine. The material was PBMCs from blood, obtained roughly 5 days after vaccination. For the CDR3, the DNA is TGCAGTGCTTCTACCGGGCAACAATCAGAAGCTTTCTTT. Translated: CSASTGQQSEAFF.